The 15 T cell receptor beta chains reported below all come from one sample, sequenced in a study of blood T cell repertoires in COVID-19. TCRdb keeps only in-frame clones here, not all; method: immunoSEQ multiplex PCR. The sample carries 200,000 or so clones, around 90% recorded once. The sample was PBMCs or T cells enriched from blood (not recorded which). The receptors shown here come from a man younger than 45 in a cohort exposed to, infected with or recovered from COVID-19 (not recorded which).

This sequence joins TRBV25-1 and TRBJ2-2; TRBD1 matches at 8 bases. Per the germline V gene, CDR1 is MGHDK and CDR2 is SYGVNS. V shed 6 bases, J shed 6 bases, and the junction held 3 bases outside the gene matches. The CDR3 loop spans 13 amino acids. The CDR3 DNA is TGTGCCAGCAGGACAGGGGCGGCCGGGGAGCTGTTTTTT. As protein: CASRTGAAGELFF.

V and J are TRBV14 and TRBJ2-1, with 11 bases that match TRBD2. Germline V gene data show CDR1 as SGHDN and CDR2 as FVKESK. V lost 0 bases, J lost 9 bases, and 7 bases stayed unmatched. The CDR3 is made up of 16 amino acids. In DNA, the CDR3 is TGTGCCAGCAGCCAAGATCTAGCGGGAGGAAGGCGTGAGCAGTTCTTC. Translated: CASSQDLAGGRREQFF.

J is TRBJ1-2 and V is TRBV7-3, with TRBD1 as a possible D gene (6 bases). V lost 0 bases to trimming and J lost 5 bases, with 13 bases between them. The CDR3 is made up of 15 amino acids. Germline-derived CDR1 and CDR2 are SGHTA and FQGTGA. The CDR3 region is CASSLTPGAGYGYTF. The CDR3 nucleotides are TGTGCCAGCAGCTTAACCCCAGGGGCCGGATATGGCTACACCTTC. The variable domain in full, completed from reference TRBV7-3 and TRBJ1-2, reads GAGVSQTPSNKVTEKGKYVELRCDPISGHTALYWYRQSLGQGPEFLIYFQGTGAADDSGLPNDRFFAVRPEGSVSTLKIQRTERGDSAVYLCASSLTPGAGYGYTFGSGTRLTVV.

The rearrangement links TRBV10-3 to TRBJ2-1; the match to TRBD1 covers 10 bases. CDR3 length equals 14 residues. Trimming removed 9 bases from V and 5 bases from J; junction bases left unmatched: 7. The V gene's germline CDR1 is ENHRY and CDR2 SYGVKD. The CDR3, as DNA: TGTGCCATAAAGAGAGGGACAGGGGACAATGAGCAGTTCTTC. This encodes CAIKRGTGDNEQFF.

V and J are TRBV2 and TRBJ1-3, with D unclear. Germline CDR1 SNHLY, CDR2 FYNNEI. CDR3 length equals 13 residues. V lost 7 bases, J lost 0 bases, and 7 bases lay in between. CDR3 coding DNA: TGTGCCAGCACAGGTCTCTCTGGAAACACCATATATTTT. Protein: CASTGLSGNTIYF.

J is TRBJ1-1 and V is TRBV5-1; 11 bases line up with TRBD1. CDR3 size: 14 residues. V was clipped by 7 bases and J by 4 bases; unmatched bases: 6. Germline V gene lookup returns CDR1 SGHRS and CDR2 YFSETQ. The CDR3 reads CASRRTGGSTEAFF. In DNA form, the CDR3 reads TGCGCCAGCCGAAGGACAGGGGGCTCCACTGAAGCTTTCTTT.

The chain recombines TRBV29-1 with TRBJ1-6; D is unclear. The CDR3 consists of 10 residues. The germline V and J ends were trimmed by 8 bases and 12 bases, with 11 bases remaining between them. The germline CDR1 and CDR2 sequences are SQVTM and ANQGSEA. The CDR3: CSHPGVPLHF. CDR3 nucleotide sequence: TGCAGCCACCCCGGGGTACCCCTCCACTTT.

The gene calls are TRBV7-2 and TRBJ2-1, with D hard to call. V lost 0 bases and J 6 bases, leaving 12 bases between the germline ends. Per germline, CDR1 SGHTA and CDR2 FQGNSA. The CDR3 has 15 residues. The CDR3, as DNA: TGTGCCAGCAGCTTAGCGTGGCTAGAAGGCAATGAGCAGTTCTTC. Translating it yields CASSLAWLEGNEQFF.

This chain links TRBV5-5 with TRBJ2-5, with 13 bases lining up with TRBD2. The junction had 13 bases not matched to a gene; V was cut back by 3 bases and J by 5 bases. This CDR3 is 18 amino acids long. Germline CDR1 SGHKS, CDR2 YYEKEE (reference sequence). CDR3 sequence: CASSSGGLAGAVGETQYF. CDR3 coding DNA: TGTGCCAGCAGCTCCGGAGGACTAGCGGGAGCTGTGGGGGAGACCCAGTACTTC.

The chain uses TRBV7-2 and TRBJ2-2; D may be TRBD2 (7 bases). CDR3 length: 16 amino acids. Germline assignment: CDR1 SGHTA and CDR2 FQGNSA. The V gene lost 4 bases and the J gene lost 6 bases, with 18 bases spanning the gap. The CDR3 is CASSSYLAEGAGELFF. The CDR3, as DNA: TGTGCCAGCAGCTCCTACCTAGCGGAGGGGGCCGGGGAGCTGTTTTTT.

This sequence joins TRBV7-2 and TRBJ2-7; 10 bases fit TRBD2. The J segment lost 6 bases and the V segment lost 1 base, leaving 3 bases of the junction unmatched. This CDR3 is 14 amino acids long. Germline CDR1 and CDR2: SGHTA and FQGNSA. In nucleotides, the CDR3 is TGTGCCAGCAGCTTAGAGATAGCGGGGGGCGAGCAGTACTTC. Protein: CASSLEIAGGEQYF.

This clone was picked up one time. V and J are TRBV27 and TRBJ1-3, with unresolved D. CDR3 length: 17 amino acids. V lost 2 bases, J lost 0 bases, and 14 bases lay in between. CDR1 is MNHEY and CDR2 is SMNVEV in the germline V gene (reference sequence). The CDR3 reads CASSLRFVRSSGNTIYF. The DNA of the CDR3 is TGTGCCAGCAGTTTACGCTTTGTACGGTCCTCTGGAAACACCATATATTTT.

The J gene is TRBJ2-1, the V gene TRBV5-1; 10 bases are a match to TRBD1. CDR1 SGHRS and CDR2 YFSETQ come from the germline V gene. The V segment lost 4 bases and the J segment 4 bases; nucleotides outside the gene matches: 11. The CDR3 runs 17 residues. CDR3 coding DNA: TGCGCCAGCAGCCCCACCGCCGGACAGGGGGGTTACAATGAGCAGTTCTTC. This codes for CASSPTAGQGGYNEQFF.

Here the CDR3 reads CASSANEEDSKSEQYF. The CDR3 DNA follows: TGTGCCAGCAGCGCTAATGAGGAGGACTCTAAATCCGAGCAGTACTTC. The chain recombines TRBV19 with TRBJ2-7; maybe TRBD2 (5 bases). This CDR3 contains 16 residues. Trimming took off 9 bases at V and 6 bases at J, with 27 bases between the two ends. Germline-derived CDR1 and CDR2 are LNHDA and SQIVND (reference sequence). The complete variable domain, with remaining parts taken from reference TRBV19 and TRBJ2-7, reads DGGITQSPKYLFRKEGQNVTLSCEQNLNHDAMYWYRQDPGQGLRLIYYSQIVNDFQKGDIAEGYSVSREKKESFPLTVTSAQKNPTAFYLCASSANEEDSKSEQYFGPGTRLTVT.

The V gene is TRBV6-5, the J gene TRBJ1-5; no firm D call. Trimming removed 6 bases at V and 3 bases at J, with 9 bases between. The length of the CDR3 is 13 residues. The germline CDR1 and CDR2 sequences are MNHEY and SVGAGI. Here the CDR3 reads CASRQVINQPQHF. Written as DNA, the CDR3 is TGTGCCAGCAGGCAGGTGATCAATCAGCCCCAGCATTTT.